This T cell receptor beta chain was retrieved from a study of CD8 T cells in Susac syndrome (dated by TCRdb to between 2018 and 2021). Describing the broader study: Whether CD8+ T cell activation and differentiation in Susac syndrome was antigen driven was tested using repertoire sequencing. Clonality of the CD8+ T cell repertoire was compared between eleven to twelve healthy donors, roughly 14 Susac syndrome patients and around 15 multiple sclerosis patients.

Study-level results and caveats: The number of individuals in the TCR sequencing and HLA analysis was recognized as being relatively small.

A remark on this clonotype: The specificity of this receptor is unknown. Base qualities are not provided; no much larger clone lies one nucleotide away.

RNA was extracted using the RNeasy kit, and about 0.5 to 1 ug of the RNA was reverse transcribed with random hexamers. TCR beta CDR3 regions were amplified with the immunoSEQ multiplex PCR assay covering 54 Vbeta and 13 Jbeta segments. To correct PCR amplification bias, a synthetic template baseline was used for both primer optimization and computational correction. The paper's processing steps were these. Only productive sequences were kept, with reads annotated to V, D and J genes according to IMGT and analyzed in immunoSEQ Analyzer. To calculate clonality, Shannon entropy was normalized by log2 of the number of productive unique sequences and then subtracted from one. For each patient and control, public and private clones were evaluated among the 100 most prevalent clones. A clone was defined as Susac-specific if it was absent from the healthy and MS cohorts, from roughly 1,000 published viral clones and from other ImmuneACCESS disease sequences. The public reads were reprocessed in TCRdb via fastp at Q25 and MiXCR, keeping in-frame beta chains. CDR3 protein duplicates are merged, each entry listing the most common genes and DNA. TCRdb's processing, not the authors' own work, is the source of the V and J calls. Present in this sample are 120,000 to 150,000 distinct CDR3 sequences, approximately 95% of which were seen just once. The ten largest clones capture 0.25% to 0.3% of the sample.

Measured from the cysteine to the phenylalanine, the CDR3 is 15 residues long. The kept DNA is CDR3 alone, 45 bases in frame from the first base. According to the germline V gene, CDR1 reads MDHEN and CDR2 reads SYDVKM. At the junction V is shortened by 2 bases and J by 0 bases, with 8 bases in between. High-throughput TCR beta sequencing profiled peripheral blood CD8+ and CD4+ T cells from healthy donors, Susac syndrome patients and multiple sclerosis patients. The healthy donors served as controls matched for age and sex. Bulk CD8+ and CD4+ T cells were purified by magnetic negative isolation, whereas CD8+ TEMRA cells were enriched by FACS. Blood was collected in EDTA tubes and processed within 24 hours, with PBMCs isolated through density gradient centrifugation. PBMCs intended for TCR sequencing were cryopreserved in liquid nitrogen and were subsequently thawed in a 37 degrees C water bath. The sorted or isolated CD4+, CD8+ and CD8+ TEMRA cells had a purity of 90% or higher.

The TCR was taken from a human donor in good health. Sample: CD8+ T cells from PBMCs. The chain is assembled from TRBV28 and TRBJ1-3; no D segment can be confidently identified. The nucleotide sequence is TGTGCCAGCAGTTTAACCGGAAGCTCTGGAAACACCATATATTTT. It translates as CASSLTGSSGNTIYF.